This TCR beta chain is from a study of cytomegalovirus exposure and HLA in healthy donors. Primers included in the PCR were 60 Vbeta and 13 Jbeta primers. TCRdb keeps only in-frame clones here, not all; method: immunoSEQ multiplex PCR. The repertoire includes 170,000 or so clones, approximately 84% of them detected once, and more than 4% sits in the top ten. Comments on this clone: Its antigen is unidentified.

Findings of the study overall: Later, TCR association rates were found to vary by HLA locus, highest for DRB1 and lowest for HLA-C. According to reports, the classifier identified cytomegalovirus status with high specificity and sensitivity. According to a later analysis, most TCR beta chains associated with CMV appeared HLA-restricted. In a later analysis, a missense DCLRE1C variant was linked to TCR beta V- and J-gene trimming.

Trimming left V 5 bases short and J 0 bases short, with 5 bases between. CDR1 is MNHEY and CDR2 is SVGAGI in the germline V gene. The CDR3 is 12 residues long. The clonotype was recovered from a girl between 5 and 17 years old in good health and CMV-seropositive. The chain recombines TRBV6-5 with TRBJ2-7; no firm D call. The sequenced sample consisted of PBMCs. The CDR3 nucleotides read TGTGCCAGCAGTCGCGGCTCCTACGAGCAGTACTTC. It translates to CASSRGSYEQYF.